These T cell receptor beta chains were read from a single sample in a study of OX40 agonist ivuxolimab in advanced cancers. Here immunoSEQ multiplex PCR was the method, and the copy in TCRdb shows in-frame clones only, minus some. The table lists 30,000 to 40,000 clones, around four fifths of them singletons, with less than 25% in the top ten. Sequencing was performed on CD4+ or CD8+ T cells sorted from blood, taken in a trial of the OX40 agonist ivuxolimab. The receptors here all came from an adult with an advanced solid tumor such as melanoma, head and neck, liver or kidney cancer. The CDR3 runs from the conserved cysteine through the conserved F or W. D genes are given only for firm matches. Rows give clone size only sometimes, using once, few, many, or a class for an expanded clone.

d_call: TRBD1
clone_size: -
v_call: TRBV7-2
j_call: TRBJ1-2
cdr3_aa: CASSLDGTGLDGYTF
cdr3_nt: TGTGCCAGCAGCTTAGACGGGACAGGGTTGGATGGCTACACCTTC

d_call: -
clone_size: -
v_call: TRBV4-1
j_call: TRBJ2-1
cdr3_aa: CASSQEPPGWAYNEQFF
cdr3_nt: TGCGCCAGCAGCCAAGAGCCCCCAGGATGGGCTTACAATGAGCAGTTCTTC

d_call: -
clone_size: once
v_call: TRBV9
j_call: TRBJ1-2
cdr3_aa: CASSVDSGPFDYGYTF
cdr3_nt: TGTGCCAGCAGCGTGGACAGTGGCCCCTTCGACTATGGCTACACCTTC

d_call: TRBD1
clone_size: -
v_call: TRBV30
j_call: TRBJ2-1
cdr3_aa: CAWSVRGQGKNEQFF
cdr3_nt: TGTGCCTGGAGTGTACGGGGACAGGGTAAAAATGAGCAGTTCTTC

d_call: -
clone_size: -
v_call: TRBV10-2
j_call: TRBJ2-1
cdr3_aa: CATNRGEQFF
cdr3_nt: TGCGCCACCAACCGGGGAGAGCAGTTCTTC

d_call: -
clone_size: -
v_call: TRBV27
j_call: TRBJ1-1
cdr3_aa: CASSGRMNTEAFF
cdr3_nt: TGTGCCAGCTCGGGGCGCATGAACACTGAAGCTTTCTTT

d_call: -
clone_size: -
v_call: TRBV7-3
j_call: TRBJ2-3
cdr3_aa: CASSLTRSHTDTQYF
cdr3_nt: TGTGCCAGCAGCTTAACTAGATCGCACACAGATACGCAGTATTTT

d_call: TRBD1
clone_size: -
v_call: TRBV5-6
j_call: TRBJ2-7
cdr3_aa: CASSSRDRGPYEQYF
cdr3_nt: TGTGCCAGCAGCTCCCGGGACAGGGGTCCCTACGAGCAGTACTTC

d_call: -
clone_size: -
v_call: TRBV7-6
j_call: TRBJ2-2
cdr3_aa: CASSVQGRELFF
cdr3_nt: TGTGCCAGCAGTGTACAGGGCCGGGAGCTGTTTTTT

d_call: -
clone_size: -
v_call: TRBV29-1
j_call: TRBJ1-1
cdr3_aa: CSALDTEAFF
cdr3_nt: TGCAGCGCGCTAGACACTGAAGCTTTCTTT

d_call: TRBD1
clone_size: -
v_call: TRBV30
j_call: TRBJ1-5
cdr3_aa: CAGGGQGHQPQHF
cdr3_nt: TGTGCCGGGGGGGGACAGGGGCATCAGCCCCAGCATTTT

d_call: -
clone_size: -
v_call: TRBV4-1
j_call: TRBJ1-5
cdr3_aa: CASSQDFGSSRQPQHF
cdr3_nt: TGCGCCAGCAGCCAAGATTTCGGCAGTTCAAGGCAGCCCCAGCATTTT

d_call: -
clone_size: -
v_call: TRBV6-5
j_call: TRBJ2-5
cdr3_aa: CASSPEGRETQYF
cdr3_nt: TGTGCCAGCAGTCCCGAGGGACGGGAGACCCAGTACTTC

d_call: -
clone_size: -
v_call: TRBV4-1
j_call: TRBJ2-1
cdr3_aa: CASSPLEGPYNEQFF
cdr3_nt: TGCGCCAGCAGCCCCCTTGAGGGGCCGTACAATGAGCAGTTCTTC

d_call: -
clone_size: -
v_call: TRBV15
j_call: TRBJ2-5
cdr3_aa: CATSSGETQYF
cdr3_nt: TGTGCCACCAGCAGTGGAGAGACCCAGTACTTC

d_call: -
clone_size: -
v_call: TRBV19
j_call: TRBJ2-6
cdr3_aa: CASSLISGANVLTF
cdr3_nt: TGTGCCAGTAGCTTGATCTCTGGGGCCAACGTCCTGACTTTC

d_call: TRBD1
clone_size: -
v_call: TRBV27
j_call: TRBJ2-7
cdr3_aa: CASRPGQGAHEQYF
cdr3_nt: TGTGCCAGCAGACCGGGACAGGGGGCCCACGAGCAGTACTTC

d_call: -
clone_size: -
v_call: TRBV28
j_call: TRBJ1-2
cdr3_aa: CASSLSSWGSNGYTF
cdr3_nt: TGTGCCAGCAGTCTGTCATCATGGGGCTCAAATGGCTACACCTTC

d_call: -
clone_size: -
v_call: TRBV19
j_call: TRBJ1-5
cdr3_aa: CASSLNSNQPQHF
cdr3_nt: TGTGCCAGTAGTTTGAATAGCAATCAGCCCCAGCATTTT

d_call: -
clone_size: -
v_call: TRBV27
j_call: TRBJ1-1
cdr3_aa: CASSSGYTEAFF
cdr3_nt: TGTGCCAGCAGTTCAGGGTACACTGAAGCTTTCTTT

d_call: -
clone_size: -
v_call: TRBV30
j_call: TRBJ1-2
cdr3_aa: CAWVTGLYGYTF
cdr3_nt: TGTGCCTGGGTGACAGGCCTCTATGGCTACACCTTC

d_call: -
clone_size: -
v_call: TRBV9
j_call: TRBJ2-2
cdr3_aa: CASSSEVGGAGELFF
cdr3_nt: TGTGCCAGCAGCTCCGAGGTTGGTGGGGCCGGGGAGCTGTTTTTT

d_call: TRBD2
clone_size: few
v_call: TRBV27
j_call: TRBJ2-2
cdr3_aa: CASSYDLAVGTGELFF
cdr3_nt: TGTGCCAGCAGTTACGACCTAGCGGTTGGGACCGGGGAGCTGTTTTTT

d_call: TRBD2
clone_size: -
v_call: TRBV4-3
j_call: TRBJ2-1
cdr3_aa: CASSQEWRGSYNEQFF
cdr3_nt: TGCGCCAGCAGCCAAGAGTGGCGGGGGTCCTACAATGAGCAGTTCTTC

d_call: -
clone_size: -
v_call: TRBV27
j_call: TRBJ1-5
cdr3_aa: CASSLSPGGQPQHF
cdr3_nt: TGTGCCAGCAGTTTATCGCCGGGCGGGCAGCCCCAGCATTTT

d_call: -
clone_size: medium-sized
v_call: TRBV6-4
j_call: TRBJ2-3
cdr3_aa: CASSEGGPTDTQYF
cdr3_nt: TGTGCCAGCAGTGAAGGGGGGCCCACAGATACGCAGTATTTT

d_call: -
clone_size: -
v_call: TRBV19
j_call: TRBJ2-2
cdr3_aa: CASAPPGQDTGELFF
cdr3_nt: TGTGCCAGTGCACCACCGGGACAAGACACCGGGGAGCTGTTTTTT

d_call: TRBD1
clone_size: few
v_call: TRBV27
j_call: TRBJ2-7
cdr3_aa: CASTPRQGPYEQYF
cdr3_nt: TGTGCCAGCACCCCACGACAGGGCCCATACGAGCAGTACTTC

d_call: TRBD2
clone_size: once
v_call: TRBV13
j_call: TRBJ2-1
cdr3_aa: CASSASLAGGPYNEQFF
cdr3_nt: TGTGCCAGCAGCGCCAGCTTAGCGGGGGGCCCATACAATGAGCAGTTCTTC

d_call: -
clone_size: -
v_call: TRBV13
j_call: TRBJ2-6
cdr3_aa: CASSSVRTDSWANVLTF
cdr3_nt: TGTGCCAGCAGCTCAGTCCGCACCGATTCTTGGGCCAACGTCCTGACTTTC

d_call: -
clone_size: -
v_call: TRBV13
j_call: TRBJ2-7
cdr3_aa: CASSLGVGRYEQYF
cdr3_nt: TGTGCCAGCAGCTTAGGTGTGGGCCGCTACGAGCAGTACTTC

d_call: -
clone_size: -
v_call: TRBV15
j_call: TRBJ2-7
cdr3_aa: CATSRVSGGNEQYF
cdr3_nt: TGTGCCACCAGCAGAGTATCGGGGGGCAACGAGCAGTACTTC

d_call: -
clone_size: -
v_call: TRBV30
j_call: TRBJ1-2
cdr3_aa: CAWNGPYGYTF
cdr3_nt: TGTGCCTGGAACGGACCTTATGGCTACACCTTC

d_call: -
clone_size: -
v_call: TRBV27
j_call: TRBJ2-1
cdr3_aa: CASSFLARSSYNEQFF
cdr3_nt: TGTGCCAGCAGTTTTCTAGCGAGGAGCTCCTACAATGAGCAGTTCTTC

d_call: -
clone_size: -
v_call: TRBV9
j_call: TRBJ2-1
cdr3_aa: CASSVEGYNEQFF
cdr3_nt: TGTGCCAGCAGCGTAGAGGGGTACAATGAGCAGTTCTTC

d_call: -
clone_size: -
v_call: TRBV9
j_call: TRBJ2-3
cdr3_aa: CASSEGTYTDTQYF
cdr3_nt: TGTGCCAGCAGCGAAGGGACCTACACAGATACGCAGTATTTT

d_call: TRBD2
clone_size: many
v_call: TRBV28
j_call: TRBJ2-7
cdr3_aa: CASSTRTSGILSEQYF
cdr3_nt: TGTGCCAGCAGTACCAGGACTAGCGGGATTCTCAGCGAGCAGTACTTC

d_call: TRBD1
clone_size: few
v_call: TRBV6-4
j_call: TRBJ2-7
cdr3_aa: CASSETTGLVYEQYF
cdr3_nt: TGTGCCAGCAGCGAAACGACAGGGTTGGTCTACGAGCAGTACTTC

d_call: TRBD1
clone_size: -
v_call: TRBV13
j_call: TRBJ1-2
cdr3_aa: CASSSWDRGSLGDYGYTF
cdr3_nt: TGTGCCAGCAGCTCTTGGGACAGGGGATCCCTAGGTGACTATGGCTACACCTTC

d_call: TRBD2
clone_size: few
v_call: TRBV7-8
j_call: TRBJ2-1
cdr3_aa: CASSYSGGMNEQFF
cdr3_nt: TGTGCCAGCAGCTATAGCGGGGGGATGAATGAGCAGTTCTTC

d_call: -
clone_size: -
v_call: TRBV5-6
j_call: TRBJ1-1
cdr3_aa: CASRNGRLNTEAFF
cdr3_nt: TGTGCCAGCAGAAATGGCAGGTTGAACACTGAAGCTTTCTTT

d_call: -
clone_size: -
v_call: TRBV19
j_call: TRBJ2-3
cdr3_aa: CASSIGLSTDTQYF
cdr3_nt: TGTGCCAGTAGTATAGGGTTGAGCACAGATACGCAGTATTTT

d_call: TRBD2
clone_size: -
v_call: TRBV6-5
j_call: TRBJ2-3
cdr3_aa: CASYRGREYTDTQYF
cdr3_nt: TGTGCCAGCTACCGCGGGCGGGAGTACACAGATACGCAGTATTTT

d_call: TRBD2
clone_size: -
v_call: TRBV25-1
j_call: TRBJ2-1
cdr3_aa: CASSELGTSEGGEQFF
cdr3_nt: TGTGCCAGCAGTGAATTAGGGACTAGCGAAGGGGGTGAGCAGTTCTTC

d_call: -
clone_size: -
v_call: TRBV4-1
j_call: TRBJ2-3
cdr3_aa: CASSQGRNADTQYF
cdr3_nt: TGCGCCAGCAGCCAAGGACGAAACGCAGATACGCAGTATTTT

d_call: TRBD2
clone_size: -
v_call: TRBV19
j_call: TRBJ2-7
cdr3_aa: CASSWAAGSTYEQYF
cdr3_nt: TGTGCCAGTAGTTGGGCAGCGGGATCAACCTACGAGCAGTACTTC